This T cell receptor beta chain was sequenced in a study of T cells in Graves' hyperthyroidism and ophthalmopathy. Study overall: At initial diagnosis, before any treatment had begun, peripheral blood was obtained. General observations from the study: Classification by a 13 V-J model distinguished ophthalmopathy from stable hyperthyroidism.

From RNA transcripts, TCR beta CDR3 regions were amplified. During a first-round RT-PCR of the TCR CDR3, the HTBI primer set was used. TCRdb itself ran the multiplex PCR reads through MiXCR, one entry per CDR3 protein. This table holds around 36,000 distinct CDR3 sequences, under 60% found once. Exclusion of patients followed from uncontrolled infection, other autoimmune disease, pregnancy or lactation. V lost 7 bases and J lost 4, with 22 bases in between. The CDR3 runs 15 residues. The germline V gene has CDR1 SQVTM and CDR2 ANQGSEA. Worth noting for this clonotype: Its target is unknown. The CDR3 carries no conserved terminal phenylalanine or tryptophan, so it likely arises from a read error.

The sequenced sample consisted of blood. The clonotype was recovered from a man between 35 and 55 years old with Graves' ophthalmopathy. This chain connects TRBV29-1 to TRBJ1-2, with a possible D match to TRBD1 (5 bases). CDR3 region: CSAFTPSRQSYGYTL. CDR3 DNA: TGCAGCGCTTTTACCCCCAGCCGACAGTCCTATGGCTACACCCTC.